This TCR beta chain was sequenced in a study of T cell repertoires in aging, cancer and after chemotherapy. Study overall: Patients with glioblastoma brain tumors were sampled before and after temozolomide-based therapy. Findings of the study overall: In cancer patients, declining TCR diversity with age involved lost richness and lost evenness. In each cancer cohort, median generation probability increased across chemotherapy, suggesting thymic output rebounded.

Peripheral blood genomic DNA, not sorted cells or RNA, was the template. Rearranged V-D-J TRB sequences were amplified with a mixed TRB-A/B primer pool. Each CDR3 protein is one row after TCRdb ran MiXCR on the multiplex PCR reads. The data hold 1,500 to 2,000 distinct CDR3 sequences, with more than 25% observed a single time. This clonotype is termed medium-sized. The antigen remains undetermined. The sample was blood. This sequence was found in a human donor with a solid tumor.

CDR3 protein: CASRRDNSPLHF. In nucleotides, the CDR3 is TGTGCCAGCAGGCGAGATAATTCACCCCTCCACTTT. The chain couples TRBV13 to TRBJ1-6, with D uncertain. Germline CDR1 PRHDT, CDR2 FYEKMQ (reference sequence). The CDR3 is 12 residues long. V was trimmed by 6 bases and J by 5 bases, leaving 5 bases between them.